Below are 17 T cell receptor beta chains sequenced from a single sample in a study of blood T cells in healthy people across ages. Through a sample-barcoded 5' primer and a J-beta primer mix, a second PCR was run for 7 to 11 cycles. Using its own MiXCR run on the 5' RACE reads, TCRdb lists one record per CDR3 protein. This table holds some 900,000 distinct CDR3 sequences, around 48% found once. Source material: blood. These receptors were obtained from a man aged 25 to 40 in good health.

In its sample, this clonotype was seen once. The rearrangement links TRBV28 to TRBJ2-1; D perhaps matches TRBD2 (6 bases). Germline CDR1 reads MDHEN; CDR2 reads SYDVKM. CDR3 length: 14 amino acids. V lost 5 bases to trimming and J lost 7 bases, with 15 bases between them. The CDR3 loop is CASSVHQRVNEQFF. The CDR3 DNA reads TGTGCCAGCAGTGTCCATCAGCGGGTAAATGAGCAGTTCTTC. Combining the CDR3 with reference TRBV28 and TRBJ2-1 gives the whole variable domain DVKVTQSSRYLVKRTGEKVFLECVQDMDHENMFWYRQDPGLGLRLIYFSYDVKMKEKGDIPEGYSVSREKKERFSLILESASTNQTSMYLCASSVHQRVNEQFFGPGTRLTVL.

There are a few counts of this clonotype. The chain couples TRBV25-1 to TRBJ2-1; 9 nucleotides line up with TRBD1. This CDR3 is built from 17 residues. Per the germline V gene, CDR1 is MGHDK and CDR2 is SYGVNS. Germline trimming cut 6 bases from V and 2 bases from J; bases unmatched to any gene: 11. CDR3 sequence: CASSPPPGQGPYNEQFF. The DNA of the CDR3 is TGTGCCAGCAGCCCTCCCCCGGGACAGGGTCCCTACAATGAGCAGTTCTTC.

Only a few counts were recorded for this clonotype. The J gene is TRBJ1-5, the V gene TRBV7-6; a possible D gene is TRBD1 (5 bases). Germline V gives CDR1 SGHVS, CDR2 FNYEAQ. Trimming stripped 1 base from V and 0 bases from J, with 13 bases between. This CDR3 has 17 residues. The CDR3 region is CASSLEGDPNSNQPQHF. The CDR3 DNA is TGTGCCAGCAGCTTAGAAGGGGACCCCAATAGCAATCAGCCCCAGCATTTT.

This clonotype was found once. The junction departs from the called germline gene at one end, perhaps through a read error. The chain employs TRBV7-9 and TRBJ1-2, with D possibly being TRBD1 (6 bases). CDR3 size: 14 residues. Germline CDR1 SEHNR, CDR2 FQNEAQ (reference sequence). Here the CDR3 DNA reads TGTGCCAGCAGCACGGACAGACCCACCTATGACTACACCTTC. This gives the protein CASSTDRPTYDYTF.

The chain has TRBV29-1 and TRBJ2-7; D call uncertain. From germline, CDR1 is SQVTM and CDR2 ANQGSEA. V lost 7 bases, J lost 7 bases, and 17 bases lay in between. The CDR3 sequence is 12 residues long. In DNA form, the CDR3 reads TGCAGCGCTGTACCCAGGTCCGATGAGCAGTACTTC. This codes for CSAVPRSDEQYF.

V gene TRBV6-2 or TRBV6-3 combines with J gene TRBJ1-5, with TRBD1 as a possible D gene (5 bases). CDR3 length equals 17 residues. CDR1 MNHEY and CDR2 SVGEGT come from the germline V gene. The V end lost 2 bases, the J end lost 4 bases, and 18 bases lay between the germline ends. The CDR3 sequence: CASSYQGGEGVNQPQHF. CDR3 coding DNA: TGTGCCAGCAGTTACCAGGGCGGGGAGGGCGTAAATCAGCCCCAGCATTTT.

This clonotype was seen a few times. The chain uses TRBV28 and TRBJ2-7; possible D gene TRBD2, 6 bases. CDR1 MDHEN and CDR2 SYDVKM come from the germline V gene. The CDR3 extends over 14 amino acids. V gave up 5 bases and J gave up 7 bases, with 18 bases separating them. CDR3 sequence: CASSQPGLTTEQYF. The CDR3 DNA reads TGTGCCAGCAGTCAACCGGGACTGACTACGGAGCAGTACTTC.

The V and J genes are TRBV29-1 and TRBJ2-7; weak D call: TRBD1 (6 bases). CDR3 length: 12 residues. Looked up from germline, CDR1 is SQVTM and CDR2 is ANQGSEA. V was shortened by 5 bases and J by 3 bases, with 11 bases between the two germline ends. The CDR3 loop reads CSVRTELYEQYF. The CDR3 DNA follows: TGCAGCGTTCGGACAGAACTCTACGAGCAGTACTTC.

The genes are TRBV4-2 and TRBJ1-1; the match to TRBD1 covers 12 bases. The germline CDR1 and CDR2 sequences are LGHNA and YNFKEQ. This CDR3 is 15 amino acids long. V lost 4 bases to trimming and J lost 3 bases; unmatched junction nucleotides: 3. CDR3 DNA sequence: TGTGCCAGCAGCCCGGGACAGGGGGCCTACACTGAAGCTTTCTTT. It specifies CASSPGQGAYTEAFF.

The genes are TRBV7-9 and TRBJ2-3; 8 bases match TRBD2. This CDR3 is built from 16 residues. CDR1 and CDR2 from the germline V gene are SEHNR and FQNEAQ (reference sequence). Germline trimming cut 6 bases from V and 2 bases from J; bases unmatched to any gene: 10. CDR3 coding DNA: TGTGCCAGCAGTGGAGGAAGCGGGAGCTACACAGATACGCAGTATTTT. Its protein product is CASSGGSGSYTDTQYF. The whole variable domain, remainder taken from reference TRBV7-9 and TRBJ2-3, is DTGVSQNPRHKITKRGQNVTFRCDPISEHNRLYWYRQTLGQGPEFLTYFQNEAQLEKSRLLSDRFSAERPKGSFSTLEIQRTEQGDSAMYLCASSGGSGSYTDTQYFGPGTRLTVL.

The chain couples TRBV7-2 to TRBJ2-7; a weak D match, TRBD1 (6 bases). Per the germline V gene, CDR1 is SGHTA and CDR2 is FQGNSA. Trimming left V 3 bases short and J 3 bases short, with 15 bases between. There are 15 residues in the CDR3. The CDR3 is CASSFPPTGYYEQYF. CDR3 DNA sequence: TGTGCCAGCAGCTTCCCTCCAACAGGGTACTACGAGCAGTACTTC. The whole variable domain, remainder taken from reference TRBV7-2 and TRBJ2-7, is GAGVSQSPSNKVTEKGKDVELRCDPISGHTALYWYRQSLGQGLEFLIYFQGNSAPDKSGLPSDRFSAERTGGSVSTLTIQRTQQEDSAVYLCASSFPPTGYYEQYFGPGTRLTVT.

V and J are TRBV20-1 and TRBJ1-2; 10 bases are shared with TRBD1. The CDR3 is 13 amino acids. Germline V gene sequence: CDR1 DFQATT, CDR2 SNEGSKA (reference sequence). Germline trimming cut 3 bases from V and 3 bases from J; bases unmatched to any gene: 1. DNA for the CDR3: TGCAGTGCTAGCGGGACAGGGGACTATGGCTACACCTTC. Amino acid sequence: CSASGTGDYGYTF.

This clonotype occurred a few times. CDR3 sequence (DNA): TGTGCCAGCAGCTCGAAGGACTCTCGGGCTTGGACCAATCAGCCCCAGCATTTT. It specifies CASSSKDSRAWTNQPQHF. The chain links TRBV7-8 to TRBJ1-5; no clear D gene. Germline V gene data show CDR1 as SGHVS and CDR2 as FQNEAQ. Trimming pared 4 bases from V and 3 bases from J, leaving 22 bases between. The CDR3 runs 18 residues.

The chain links TRBV5-1 to TRBJ2-7, with 7 bases identical to TRBD1. Trimming cost V 4 bases and J 5 bases; bases outside gene matches: 12. Germline CDR1 SGHRS, CDR2 YFSETQ. The length of the CDR3 is 15 residues. The CDR3 protein is CASSPETGPQDEQYF. In DNA form, the CDR3 reads TGCGCCAGCAGCCCTGAGACAGGGCCTCAGGACGAGCAGTACTTC. Based on the CDR3 plus reference TRBV5-1 and TRBJ2-7, the full variable domain is KAGVTQTPRYLIKTRGQQVTLSCSPISGHRSVSWYQQTPGQGLQFLFEYFSETQRNKGNFPGRFSGRQFSNSRSEMNVSTLELGDSALYLCASSPETGPQDEQYFGPGTRLTVT.

This clonotype was detected only a few times. The V gene is TRBV2, the J gene TRBJ2-7; 8 bases are a match to TRBD2. The germline V gene encodes CDR1 SNHLY and CDR2 FYNNEI. The CDR3 contains 12 residues. CDR3 sequence (DNA): TGTGCGACTCGGGAGGGTGGCTACGAGCAGTACTTC. As protein: CATREGGYEQYF.

This clonotype came up a few times. This sequence joins TRBV6-5 and TRBJ1-5; maybe TRBD1 (6 bases). Deletions cut 2 bases from V and 6 bases from J, with 11 bases between. Germline CDR1 is MNHEY and CDR2 is SVGAGI. CDR3 size: 14 residues. This chain's CDR3 is CASSYAGGSQPQHF. CDR3 in DNA: TGTGCCAGCAGTTACGCGGGGGGCTCTCAGCCCCAGCATTTT.

The chain has TRBV28 and TRBJ2-7; weak D call: TRBD1 (5 bases). With 5 bases removed from V and 2 bases from J, the gap between germline ends came to 13 bases. The CDR3 has 14 amino acids. Germline CDR1 and CDR2: MDHEN and SYDVKM. The CDR3 region has the DNA TGTGCCAGCAGTCCATTGACAGAAACCTACGAGCAGTACTTC. It translates to CASSPLTETYEQYF.